Following are 26 T cell receptor beta chains from one sample sequenced in a study of T cell changes during pregnancy in multiple sclerosis. The assay was immunoSEQ multiplex PCR, and TCRdb's table has in-frame clones only and misses some. The data hold more than 55,000 clones, with approximately 90% observed a single time. Sample: peripheral blood, taken in the second trimester of pregnancy. The receptors stem from a female donor with multiple sclerosis, enrolled in a pregnancy study.

This sequence joins TRBV7-2 and TRBJ2-5; 9 bases agree with TRBD1. CDR3 length equals 13 residues. Germline V gene data show CDR1 as SGHTA and CDR2 as FQGNSA. V lost 5 bases, J lost 7 bases, and 5 bases stayed unmatched. The CDR3 region has the DNA TGTGCCAGCAGCGTGACAGGGGGTGGGACCCAGTACTTC. Residues: CASSVTGGGTQYF.

The chain uses TRBV13 and TRBJ2-7; a weak D match, TRBD2 (6 bases). Trimming removed 1 base from V and 4 bases from J, with 14 bases in between. CDR1 and CDR2 from the germline V gene are PRHDT and FYEKMQ (reference sequence). This CDR3 spans 15 amino acids. CDR3 amino acids: CASSLEGFGGYEQYF. The DNA of the CDR3 is TGTGCCAGCAGCTTAGAGGGGTTCGGAGGGTACGAGCAGTACTTC.

The rearrangement joins TRBV30 to TRBJ2-5; TRBD1 matches 7 bases. The CDR3 consists of 15 residues. Germline CDR1 is GTSNPN and CDR2 is SVGIG (reference sequence). Trimming at V came to 5 bases and at J to 5 bases, leaving 14 bases not matched to a gene. CDR3: CAWSSGTDYRETQYF. The DNA of the CDR3 is TGTGCCTGGTCTTCCGGGACAGATTACCGGGAGACCCAGTACTTC.

The gene calls are TRBV9 and TRBJ1-2; D is perhaps TRBD1 (5 bases). CDR3 length equals 13 residues. Trimming took 4 bases from V and 4 from J, leaving 11 bases between them. CDR1 SGDLS and CDR2 YYNGEE come from the germline V gene. The CDR3 sequence: CASSREGSYGYTF. Here the CDR3 DNA reads TGTGCCAGCAGCAGGGAGGGGAGCTATGGCTACACCTTC.

The chain uses TRBV5-1 and TRBJ2-1; a weak D match, TRBD1 (6 bases). CDR1 and CDR2 from the germline V gene are SGHRS and YFSETQ. CDR3 length equals 18 residues. Trimming took off 1 base at V and 1 base at J, with 18 bases between the two ends. This CDR3 is CASSLRYRAEISYNEQFF. The CDR3 DNA reads as TGCGCCAGCAGCTTGAGGTACAGGGCAGAAATTTCCTACAATGAGCAGTTCTTC.

V gene TRBV18 combines with J gene TRBJ1-2; 9 positions agree with TRBD1. Germline V CDR1 and CDR2: KGHSH, LQKENI. The trim removed 5 bases at V and 7 bases at J, leaving 11 bases unmatched. The CDR3 is 15 residues long. CDR3 region: CASSYAGQGRPGYTF. Written as DNA, the CDR3 is TGTGCCAGCTCATATGCTGGACAGGGGCGTCCTGGCTACACCTTC.

The chain joins TRBV7-2 to TRBJ2-7, with a tentative D call TRBD2 (5 bases). Germline CDR1 is SGHTA and CDR2 is FQGNSA. This CDR3 spans 15 amino acids. With 4 bases removed from V and 0 bases from J, the gap between germline ends came to 13 bases. CDR3 in amino acids: CASSSRGVTSYEQYF. DNA of the CDR3: TGTGCCAGCAGCTCCCGGGGAGTAACCTCCTACGAGCAGTACTTC.

J is TRBJ2-2 and V is TRBV18; D remains unclear. Trimming left V 2 bases short and J 2 bases short, with 6 bases between. This CDR3 comprises 14 residues. Per germline, CDR1 KGHSH and CDR2 LQKENI. The CDR3, as DNA: TGTGCCAGCTCACCATCCTCTAACACCGGGGAGCTGTTTTTT. It is translated as CASSPSSNTGELFF.

CDR3 residues: CASRTGLAGSYEQYF. The CDR3 DNA follows: TGTGCCAGTAGGACGGGACTAGCGGGCTCCTACGAGCAGTACTTC. The V and J genes are TRBV19 and TRBJ2-7; TRBD2 matches 12 bases. V gave up 6 bases and J gave up 0 bases; unmatched junction bases: 3. The CDR3 spans 15 residues. Per germline, CDR1 LNHDA and CDR2 SQIVND (reference sequence).

The V call is TRBV4-2, the J call TRBJ2-3; TRBD2 agrees at 9 bases. Per the germline V gene, CDR1 is LGHNA and CDR2 is YNFKEQ. The CDR3 runs 17 residues. Trimming cost V 7 bases and J 3 bases; bases outside gene matches: 14. The CDR3 DNA reads TGTGCCAGCACCACGAGGGGGGGCGCGGGAGGGACAGATACGCAGTATTTT. As protein: CASTTRGGAGGTDTQYF.

The rearrangement joins TRBV10-3 to TRBJ1-2; D is ambiguous. V shed 5 bases and J shed 8 bases, with 21 bases lying between them. The V gene's germline CDR1 is ENHRY and CDR2 SYGVKD. The CDR3 runs to 15 residues. Here the CDR3 DNA reads TGTGCCATCAGTAACCCGAACGCCGGTAAAGAGGGCTACACCTTC. Its translation is CAISNPNAGKEGYTF.

CDR3 amino acids: CASSQDVQGKVYGYTF. The CDR3 nucleotides read TGCGCCAGCAGCCAAGATGTACAGGGAAAGGTCTATGGCTACACCTTC. The chain is built from TRBV4-3 and TRBJ1-2, with a possible D match to TRBD1 (6 bases). The germline gives CDR1 LGHNA, CDR2 YSLEER. Trimming removed 0 bases from V and 4 bases from J, with 15 bases in between. The CDR3 totals 16 residues.

This clone occurred once. Other DNA sequences in this sample translate to the same CDR3. The genes are TRBV18 and TRBJ2-1, with TRBD2 identical over 10 bases. This CDR3 has 16 amino acids. CDR1 is KGHSH, CDR2 LQKENI, per germline. V lost 3 bases and J lost 0; bases outside the gene matches: 2. This CDR3 reads CASSPLAGGSYNEQFF. The CDR3 coding sequence is TGTGCCAGCTCACCCTTAGCGGGGGGCTCCTACAATGAGCAGTTCTTC.

This clone occurred once. The CDR3: CASSVAGVEQFF. The DNA of the CDR3 is TGTGCCAGCTCAGTAGCGGGGGTTGAGCAGTTCTTC. The V gene is TRBV6-6, the J gene TRBJ2-1; 9 bases line up with TRBD2. V lost 8 bases and J lost 9; bases outside the gene matches: 5. The germline gives CDR1 MNHNY, CDR2 SVGAGI (reference sequence). This CDR3 region has 12 residues.

The chain links TRBV19 to TRBJ1-3; D is unresolved. The CDR3 runs to 13 residues. The germline CDR1 and CDR2 sequences are LNHDA and SQIVND (reference sequence). V was shortened by 7 bases and J by 4 bases, with 11 bases between the two germline ends. The CDR3 coding sequence is TGTGCCAGTATAGAGGGTGCCGGAAACACCATATATTTT. Its protein product is CASIEGAGNTIYF.

The chain couples TRBV27 to TRBJ1-5; D call uncertain. Trimming shortened V by 2 bases and J by 2 bases, and 7 bases separated the two germline ends. Germline V gives CDR1 MNHEY, CDR2 SMNVEV (reference sequence). This CDR3 contains 14 residues. CDR3 nucleotides: TGTGCCAGCAGTTTAGCGGGAGGCAATCAGCCCCAGCATTTT. Protein sequence: CASSLAGGNQPQHF.

This chain joins TRBV9 and TRBJ2-3, with 11 bases fitting TRBD2. The CDR3 consists of 18 residues. J lost 0 bases, V lost 2 bases, and 8 bases had no gene match. Germline V lookup: CDR1 SGDLS, CDR2 YYNGEE. The CDR3, as DNA: TGTGCCAGCAGCGTTCGGGGACTAGCGGATATCAGCACAGATACGCAGTATTTT. It specifies CASSVRGLADISTDTQYF.

The chain employs TRBV30 and TRBJ2-4; tentative D call: TRBD1 (5 bases). The length of the CDR3 is 18 residues. V gave up 2 bases and J gave up 0 bases, with 20 bases separating them. Germline values: CDR1 GTSNPN, CDR2 SVGIG (reference sequence). In DNA, the CDR3 is TGTGCCTGGAGTATAGCCAGGATTCCCAGGGCAGCCAAAAACATTCAGTACTTC. Amino acid sequence: CAWSIARIPRAAKNIQYF.

The V and J genes are TRBV11-2 and TRBJ2-2, with a tentative D call TRBD2 (5 bases). Trimming took 1 base from V and 4 from J, leaving 10 bases between them. The CDR3 is 15 residues long. Per germline, CDR1 SGHAT and CDR2 FQNNGV. The CDR3 here is CASSLGGRFTGELFF. The CDR3 nucleotides read TGTGCCAGCAGCTTAGGAGGGCGGTTCACCGGGGAGCTGTTTTTT.

The rearrangement uses TRBV15 and TRBJ2-6, with TRBD1 as a possible D gene (5 bases). The V gene lost 3 bases and the J gene lost 0 bases, with 9 bases spanning the gap. CDR3 length: 16 residues. Germline V lookup: CDR1 LNHNV, CDR2 YYDKDF (reference sequence). CDR3 in DNA: TGTGCCACCAGCAGGGACATTAGCTCTGGGGCCAACGTCCTGACTTTC. Translated, it gives CATSRDISSGANVLTF.

The chain employs TRBV9 and TRBJ2-7; D is possibly TRBD2 (6 bases). There are 15 residues in the CDR3. Trimming pared 0 bases from V and 3 bases from J, leaving 13 bases between. From germline, CDR1 is SGDLS and CDR2 YYNGEE. The CDR3 protein is CASSVEVGGNYEQYF. The DNA for the CDR3 is TGTGCCAGCAGCGTAGAAGTTGGGGGGAACTACGAGCAGTACTTC.

The chain couples TRBV5-1 to TRBJ2-7; TRBD1 agrees at 9 bases. The V gene end was trimmed by 3 bases and the J gene end by 4 bases; junction bases not matched to a gene: 8. Germline loops: CDR1 SGHRS, CDR2 YFSETQ. This CDR3 contains 15 residues. The CDR3 sequence: CASSSSGTGIYEQYF. CDR3 bases: TGCGCCAGCAGCTCCAGCGGGACAGGGATATACGAGCAGTACTTC.

This sequence joins TRBV19 and TRBJ1-2; the match to TRBD1 covers 7 bases. In germline, CDR1 is LNHDA, CDR2 SQIVND (reference sequence). The CDR3 runs 16 residues. Trimming took 1 base from V and 2 from J; bases not matched to a gene: 7. Here the CDR3 reads CASSIAGRGQNYGYTF. The CDR3 DNA is TGTGCCAGTAGTATAGCCGGTCGGGGACAGAACTATGGCTACACCTTC.

This chain links TRBV18 with TRBJ1-3; 7 bases map to TRBD1. This CDR3 is built from 16 residues. The V gene's germline CDR1 is KGHSH and CDR2 LQKENI. Trimming removed 3 bases from V and 0 bases from J; junction bases left unmatched: 5. CDR3 amino acids: CASSPSRGSSGNTIYF. The CDR3 DNA sequence: TGTGCCAGCTCACCTTCCAGGGGGAGCTCTGGAAACACCATATATTTT.

The chain carries TRBV7-9 and TRBJ1-2; 7 bases agree with TRBD1. Trimming cost V 6 bases and J 9 bases; bases outside gene matches: 10. The germline gives CDR1 SEHNR, CDR2 FQNEAQ (reference sequence). CDR3 length: 13 amino acids. The CDR3 nucleotides read TGTGCCAGCAGGCCCTGGTCGGGACAGAGCTACACCTTC. This gives the protein CASRPWSGQSYTF.

The chain carries TRBV5-4 and TRBJ1-1; 7 positions match TRBD1. Germline loops: CDR1 SGHNT, CDR2 YYREEE (reference sequence). With V trimmed by 3 bases and J by 0 bases, 11 bases remained unmatched. This CDR3 has 17 amino acids. CDR3: CASSSGDSPFMNTEAFF. Here the CDR3 DNA reads TGTGCCAGCAGCTCGGGGGACAGCCCCTTTATGAACACTGAAGCTTTCTTT.